What follows are 10 T cell receptor beta chains derived from one specimen sequenced in a study of blood T cell repertoires in COVID-19. The table came from immunoSEQ multiplex PCR; TCRdb's copy has only in-frame clones and leaves some out. The data contain 93,000 or so clones, around 90% of them singletons. Sequencing was carried out using peripheral blood. Source of these receptors: a human donor in a cohort sampled during active COVID-19.

The rearrangement joins TRBV30 to TRBJ2-7; possible D gene TRBD2, 6 bases. CDR1 is GTSNPN, CDR2 SVGIG, per germline (reference sequence). This CDR3 spans 13 amino acids. Between the trimmed V and J ends, which lost 4 bases and 4 bases, there was a span of 14 bases. The CDR3 loop is CAWNGGSGYEQYF. CDR3 nucleotides: TGTGCCTGGAACGGGGGATCTGGGTACGAGCAGTACTTC. Full variable domain (outside the CDR3, taken from reference TRBV30 and TRBJ2-7): SQTIHQWPATLVQPVGSPLSLECTVEGTSNPNLYWYRQAAGRGLQLLFYSVGIGQISSEVPQNLSASRPQDRQFILSSKKLLLSDSGFYLCAWNGGSGYEQYFGPGTRLTVT.

This rearrangement joins TRBV6-5 to TRBJ1-1; TRBD1 matches 9 bases. Germline CDR1 reads MNHEY; CDR2 reads SVGAGI. The CDR3 spans 14 residues. The V gene end was trimmed by 6 bases and the J gene end by 10 bases; junction bases not matched to a gene: 12. CDR3 sequence (DNA): TGTGCCAGCAGAAATGGGGGACAGGGTCTCGGAGCTTTCTTT. Translated, it gives CASRNGGQGLGAFF.

The CDR3 region is CATSRGGRTFEAFF. As DNA, the CDR3 is TGTGCCACCAGCAGAGGAGGTCGGACATTCGAAGCTTTCTTT. The V gene is TRBV15, the J gene TRBJ1-1; possibly TRBD1 for D (5 bases). CDR1 is LNHNV and CDR2 is YYDKDF in the germline V gene (reference sequence). The CDR3 covers 14 residues. V gave up 1 base and J gave up 8 bases, with 14 bases separating them.

V usage is TRBV9 and J usage is TRBJ2-3, with TRBD2 as a possible D gene (5 bases). The CDR3 loop spans 16 amino acids. The V gene's germline CDR1 is SGDLS and CDR2 YYNGEE. Trimming pared 4 bases from V and 5 bases from J, leaving 20 bases between. Here the CDR3 DNA reads TGTGCCAGCAGCACTACACCGGGGTTAGCACAAGATACGCAGTATTTT. This translates into CASSTTPGLAQDTQYF.

The V call is TRBV4-3, the J call TRBJ2-5; D might be TRBD2 (9 bases). Germline V gives CDR1 LGHNA, CDR2 YSLEER. The CDR3 consists of 20 residues. The V and J ends lost 2 bases and 5 bases respectively, with 30 bases between them. The DNA of the CDR3 is TGCGCCAGCAGCCAACTACCCCAGGACAGGGCACTAGCGGGCTCGGAGACCCAGTACTTC. Translation: CASSQLPQDRALAGSETQYF.

V is TRBV3-1 (or the pseudogene TRBV3-2) and J is TRBJ2-1; TRBD1 agrees at 10 bases. The CDR3 totals 16 residues. Per the germline V gene, CDR1 is LGHDT and CDR2 is YNNKEL (reference sequence). Unmatched junction bases numbered 6, after V lost 0 bases and J lost 7 bases. The CDR3 here is CASSQDRGTGVNEQFF. The CDR3 coding sequence is TGTGCCAGCAGCCAAGATCGAGGGACAGGGGTAAATGAGCAGTTCTTC.

The rearrangement joins TRBV18 to TRBJ2-7; D may be TRBD2 (5 bases). In germline, CDR1 is KGHSH, CDR2 LQKENI. V was cut by 2 bases and J by 1 base, with 9 bases left in between. The CDR3 extends over 14 amino acids. This chain's CDR3 is CASSPAGGSYEQYF. The CDR3 region has the DNA TGTGCCAGCTCACCAGCGGGCGGATCCTACGAGCAGTACTTC.

The V call is TRBV3-1 (or the pseudogene TRBV3-2), the J call TRBJ1-4; TRBD1 is a possible D gene (6 bases). The CDR3 is 15 residues long. From germline, CDR1 is LGHDT and CDR2 YNNKEL (reference sequence). With 4 bases removed from V and 5 bases from J, the gap between germline ends came to 14 bases. CDR3 protein: CASSPSGRGNEKLFF. In nucleotides, the CDR3 is TGTGCCAGCAGCCCGAGCGGCAGGGGAAATGAAAAACTGTTTTTT.

The chain recombines TRBV7-2 with TRBJ2-1, with D unclear. V dropped 0 bases and J dropped 1 base, with 7 bases sitting between them. Germline V CDR1 and CDR2: SGHTA, FQGNSA. This CDR3 contains 15 residues. The CDR3 bases are TGTGCCAGCAGCTTAGCGGTGACTTCCTACAATGAGCAGTTCTTC. Protein product: CASSLAVTSYNEQFF.

The V and J genes are TRBV7-2 and TRBJ1-1; 7 bases are a match to TRBD1. The J segment lost 1 base and the V segment lost 1 base, leaving 0 bases of the junction unmatched. The CDR3 sequence is 14 residues long. CDR1 is SGHTA and CDR2 is FQGNSA in the germline V gene. The CDR3 loop is CASSLGQGNTEAFF. In DNA, the CDR3 is TGTGCCAGCAGCTTAGGACAGGGGAACACTGAAGCTTTCTTT.